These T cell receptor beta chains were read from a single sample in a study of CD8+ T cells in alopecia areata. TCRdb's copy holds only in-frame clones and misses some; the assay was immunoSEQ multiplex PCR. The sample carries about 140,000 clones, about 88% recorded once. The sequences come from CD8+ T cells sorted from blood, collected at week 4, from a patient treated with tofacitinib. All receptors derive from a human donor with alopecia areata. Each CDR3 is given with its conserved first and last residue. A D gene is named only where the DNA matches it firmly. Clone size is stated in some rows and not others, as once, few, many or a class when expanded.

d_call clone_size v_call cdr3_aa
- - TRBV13 CASSLGHPNTEAFF
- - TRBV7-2 CASSPLSGFETQYF
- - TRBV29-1 CSVEATGNYEQYF
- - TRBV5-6 CASSSTSQAYEQYF
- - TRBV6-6 CASSTEYWGRDSPLHF
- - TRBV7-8 CASSLALVAGETQYF
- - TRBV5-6 CASSLAQDTQYF
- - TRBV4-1 CASSQSSIGGANEKLFF
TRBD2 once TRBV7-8 CASSPGTSGRVEEQFF
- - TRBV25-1 CASKFGTPYNEQFF
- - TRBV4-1 CASRGTLYNEQFF
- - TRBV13 CASSPRGAGETQYF
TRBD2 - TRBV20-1 CNAGGPNEQFF
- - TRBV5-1 CASSLVWVHNEQFF
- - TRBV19 CASRNAWAHYGYTF
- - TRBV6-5 CASSPSGTRNTEAFF
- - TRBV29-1 CSVGGNSYEQYF
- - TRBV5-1 CASSSVDADEQFF
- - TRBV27 CASSLPDSTYEQYF
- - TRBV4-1 CASSPNPGGSTDTQYF
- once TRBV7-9 CASSLAQGGMNTEAFF
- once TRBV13 CASSLGGNLYEQYF
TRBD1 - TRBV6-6 CASSRWDRDLNTEAFF
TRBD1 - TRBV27 CASSSSTGGYNEQFF
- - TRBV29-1 CSVVSGYSNQPQHF
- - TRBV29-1 CSARGRPDNEKLFF
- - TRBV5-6 CASSYGQQETQYF
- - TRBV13 CASSFRGSGIHNEQFF
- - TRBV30 CAWSAGSLYEQYF
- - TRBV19 CASSSLSRRYEQYF
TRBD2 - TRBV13 CASSSIRTSGRDYNEQFF
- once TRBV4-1 CASSQLGPRNEQFF
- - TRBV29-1 CSVEGADTQYF
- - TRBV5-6 CASSLSLVAYEQYF
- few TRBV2 CATEDSTEAFF
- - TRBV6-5 CASSYQSTNTDTQYF
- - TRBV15 CATSQPTGNTGELFF
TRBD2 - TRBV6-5 CASSPWGGDYEQYF
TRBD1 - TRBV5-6 CASSPTGSEQYF
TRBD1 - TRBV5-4 CASRLDRGNEQYF
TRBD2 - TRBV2 CASLVGLALSTDTQYF
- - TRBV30 CAWSAGQGTYEQYF
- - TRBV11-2 CASSLGGQIEQFF
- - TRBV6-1 CASSEAYGGPGQPQHF
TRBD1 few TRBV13 CASSAGTGGPNTGELFF
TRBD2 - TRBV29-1 CSVEGGLAGGPKHTYNEQFF
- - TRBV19 CASSRGVATEQFF
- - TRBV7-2 CASSLRWARRSNEQFF
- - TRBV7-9 CAISDSQKNYEQYF
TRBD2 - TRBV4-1 CASSQRLAAFSGELFF
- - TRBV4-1 CASSQGTDEQFF
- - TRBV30 CAWSVAGNTDTQYF